This T cell receptor beta chain was obtained from a study of T cell responses to AZD1222 COVID-19 vaccine. About the research overall: Combined were second doses at about 4 or about 12 weeks.

Produced via immunoSEQ multiplex PCR; TCRdb's table is partial and in-frame only. The sample carries 94,000 or so clones, roughly 90% recorded once. In the case of this clone: The antigen remains unidentified.

Notes on the study in general: Among vaccine-associated CD4 TCRs, coverage spanned spike, with dominance at 160-218 and 743-854.

Trimming cost V 3 bases and J 7 bases; bases outside gene matches: 9. The V gene's germline CDR1 is LGHDT and CDR2 YNNKEL (reference sequence). CDR3 length equals 16 residues. The TCR comes from an adult in good health. The genes are TRBV3-1 (or the pseudogene TRBV3-2) and TRBJ1-6; TRBD1 agrees at 7 bases. The sequenced sample was peripheral blood, obtained on day 0 of AZD1222 vaccination. CDR3 in DNA: TGTGCCAGCAGCCAGCCTCGACAGGGTTTCAATTCACCCCTCCACTTT. It yields the protein CASSQPRQGFNSPLHF.